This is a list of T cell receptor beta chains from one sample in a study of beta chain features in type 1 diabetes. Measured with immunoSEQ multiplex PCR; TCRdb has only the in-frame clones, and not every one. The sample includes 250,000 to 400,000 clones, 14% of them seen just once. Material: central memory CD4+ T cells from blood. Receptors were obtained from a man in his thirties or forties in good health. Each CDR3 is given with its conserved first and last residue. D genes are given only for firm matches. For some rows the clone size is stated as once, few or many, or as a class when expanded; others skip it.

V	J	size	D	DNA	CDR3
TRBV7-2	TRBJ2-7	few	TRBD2	TGTGCCAGCAGCGCCTCTAGCGGGGGAAGGTACGAGCAGTACTTC	CASSASSGGRYEQYF
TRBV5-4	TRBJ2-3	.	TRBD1	TGTGCCAGCAGCCTAAAAGGGACAGGGGGGTCGGATACGCAGTATTTT	CASSLKGTGGSDTQYF
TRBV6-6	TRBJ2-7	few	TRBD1	TGTGCCAGCAGTTACCGGGGACAGTACTACGAGCAGTACTTC	CASSYRGQYYEQYF
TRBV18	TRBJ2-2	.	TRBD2	TGTGCCAGCTCACCGTATGCTAGCGGGCGGGACACCGGGGAGCTGTTTTTT	CASSPYASGRDTGELFF
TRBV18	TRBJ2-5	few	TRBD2	TGTGCCAGCTCACCCGGGACTAGCGGGAGAGGTCTGGAGACCCAGTACTTC	CASSPGTSGRGLETQYF
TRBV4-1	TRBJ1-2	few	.	TGCGCCAGCAGCCAAGCGTCGACAGGTCGAGGCTATGGCTACACCTTC	CASSQASTGRGYGYTF
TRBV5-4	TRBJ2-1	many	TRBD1	TGTGCCAGCAGCTTGGATTTAGGGACAGGGTATGAGCAGTTCTTC	CASSLDLGTGYEQFF
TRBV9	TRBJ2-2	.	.	TGTGCCAGCAGCGTAGTCGCAGTTAGCGGGGAGCTGTTTTTT	CASSVVAVSGELFF
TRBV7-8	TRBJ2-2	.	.	TGTGCCAGCAGCTCCTACTTGGACGGGGAGCTGTTTTTT	CASSSYLDGELFF
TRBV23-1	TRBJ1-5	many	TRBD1	TGCGCCAGCAGTCAACCCCCGGGACAGGGGACTCAGCCCCAGCATTTT	CASSQPPGQGTQPQHF
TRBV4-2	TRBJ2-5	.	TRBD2	TGTGCCAGCAGCCAAGATCGGGGGAGGGGGACCCAGTACTTC	CASSQDRGRGTQYF
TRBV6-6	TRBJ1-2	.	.	TGTGCCAGCAGTTCCCCCGATGGCTACACCTTC	CASSSPDGYTF
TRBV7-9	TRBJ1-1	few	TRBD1	TGTGCCAGCAGCTCTAATCTCGGACAGGATAGGGAAGCTTTCTTT	CASSSNLGQDREAFF
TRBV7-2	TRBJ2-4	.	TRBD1	TGTGCCAGCAGCTTACAGGACAGGCACTTAGCCAAAAACATTCAGTACTTC	CASSLQDRHLAKNIQYF
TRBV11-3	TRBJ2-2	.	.	TGTGCCACCCTAGGCCCGAACACCGGGGAGCTGTTTTTT	CATLGPNTGELFF
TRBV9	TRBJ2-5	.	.	TGTGCCAGCAGCGTAGATGGGGCAGCCCGTCGGGTCACCCAGTACTTC	CASSVDGAARRVTQYF